The 23 T cell receptor beta chains below were found in one sample sequenced in a study of early T cells in non-severe SARS-CoV-2 infection. TCRdb called the 5' RACE reads again in MiXCR, with one record for every CDR3 protein. The table lists more than 60,000 distinct CDR3 sequences, 13% of them singletons. Sequences were obtained from whole blood. These receptors were obtained from an adult who was a healthcare worker with PCR-confirmed SARS-CoV-2 infection or an uninfected control (not recorded which).

This sequence joins TRBV29-1 and TRBJ1-2; D call uncertain. There are 14 residues in the CDR3. The germline V and J ends were trimmed by 0 bases and 0 bases, with 8 bases remaining between them. Germline lookup yields CDR1 SQVTM and CDR2 ANQGSEA. The CDR3 loop reads CSVEDRGPNYGYTF. CDR3 sequence (DNA): TGCAGCGTTGAAGATCGAGGACCTAACTATGGCTACACCTTC.

This clonotype was observed a handful of times. This sequence joins TRBV9 and TRBJ2-3; D perhaps matches TRBD2 (6 bases). The germline V and J ends were trimmed by 0 bases and 2 bases, with 13 bases remaining between them. The length of the CDR3 is 16 residues. Germline CDR1 reads SGDLS; CDR2 reads YYNGEE. CDR3 residues: CASSVAEGGYTDTQYF. Here the CDR3 DNA reads TGTGCCAGCAGCGTAGCTGAGGGAGGATACACAGATACGCAGTATTTT.

About this clonotype itself: A much larger clone lies a single base off, so this may be a read error. The rearrangement links TRBV4-1 to TRBJ1-4; TRBD1 matches at 11 bases. The CDR3 totals 15 residues. Per germline, CDR1 MGHRA and CDR2 YSYEKL. The CDR3 here is CASSPGQGAGEKPFF. The CDR3 coding sequence is TGCGCCAGCAGCCCCGGACAGGGGGCGGGTGAAAAACCGTTTTTT.

Many counts were recorded for this clonotype. The rearrangement joins TRBV2 to TRBJ1-2; TRBD1 agrees at 7 bases. This CDR3 region has 14 residues. Germline CDR1 reads SNHLY; CDR2 reads FYNNEI. V was pared by 4 bases and J by 4 bases, with 6 bases of the junction left unmatched. CDR3 DNA sequence: TGTGCCAGCAGTGGACAGGGATCGGGCTATGGCTACACCTTC. Translation gives CASSGQGSGYGYTF.

This clonotype has more than one count but fewer than ten. Here the CDR3 reads CASSQRVLFYGYTF. CDR3 sequence (DNA): TGTGCCAGCAGCCAGCGGGTCCTGTTCTATGGCTACACCTTC. This chain connects TRBV7-8 to TRBJ1-2; no clear D. Trimming removed 5 bases from V and 4 bases from J, with 14 bases in between. Germline V CDR1 and CDR2: SGHVS, FQNEAQ. This CDR3 is built from 14 residues. Combining the CDR3 with reference TRBV7-8 and TRBJ1-2 gives the whole variable domain GAGVSQSPRYKVAKRGQDVALRCDPISGHVSLFWYQQALGQGPEFLTYFQNEAQLDKSGLPSDRFFAERPEGSVSTLKIQRTQQEDSAVYLCASSQRVLFYGYTFGSGTRLTVV.

This clonotype was seen a few times. The rearrangement links TRBV4-1 to TRBJ1-1; D gene unclear. Germline V gene sequence: CDR1 MGHRA, CDR2 YSYEKL. Trimming pared 5 bases from V and 2 bases from J, leaving 18 bases between. The CDR3 is 16 amino acids. CDR3 region: CASSSRSSYLNTEAFF. Written as DNA, the CDR3 is TGCGCCAGCAGCTCCCGATCGTCCTACCTCAACACTGAAGCTTTCTTT.

The rearrangement links TRBV29-1 to TRBJ1-2, with D unresolved. Per germline, CDR1 SQVTM and CDR2 ANQGSEA. Trimming removed 7 bases at V and 3 bases at J, with 9 bases between. The CDR3 is made up of 11 amino acids. DNA for the CDR3: TGCAGCGCCGGGAGGTACTATGGCTACACCTTC. It encodes CSAGRYYGYTF.

J is TRBJ1-4 and V is TRBV7-9; no firm D call. The CDR3 has 15 residues. Trimming removed 5 bases from V and 7 bases from J, with 17 bases in between. CDR1 is SEHNR and CDR2 is FQNEAQ in the germline V gene (reference sequence). The CDR3 loop is CASSAWTLRGEKLFF. CDR3 bases: TGTGCCAGCAGCGCGTGGACTTTGCGCGGTGAAAAACTGTTTTTT.

This clonotype has just a few counts. The V and J genes are TRBV12-3 or TRBV12-4 and TRBJ1-4; no clear D. The length of the CDR3 is 14 residues. The V and J ends lost 6 bases and 8 bases respectively, with 16 bases between them. The chain's CDR3 is CASSREGQWEKLFF. DNA for the CDR3: TGTGCCAGCAGCCGCGAGGGTCAGTGGGAAAAACTGTTTTTT.

The CDR3 region has the DNA TGCAGCGGGCAGACTCATTATGGCTACACCTTC. This sequence encodes CSGQTHYGYTF. This sequence joins TRBV29-1 and TRBJ1-2, with D uncertain. The germline gives CDR1 SQVTM, CDR2 ANQGSEA. Trimming took off 7 bases at V and 5 bases at J, with 11 bases between the two ends. The CDR3 has 11 amino acids.

The V call is TRBV6-5, the J call TRBJ1-1, with TRBD1 as a possible D gene (5 bases). The CDR3 length is 13 residues. V was cut by 2 bases and J by 4 bases, with 8 bases left in between. The germline V gene encodes CDR1 MNHEY and CDR2 SVGAGI. Written as DNA, the CDR3 is TGTGCCAGCAGTTACGGTGGGGGCACTGAAGCTTTCTTT. Encoded protein: CASSYGGGTEAFF.

This clonotype was observed a few times. The chain has TRBV7-9 and TRBJ1-3; 8 bases match TRBD1. The CDR3 covers 16 residues. The germline gives CDR1 SEHNR, CDR2 FQNEAQ (reference sequence). V shed 5 bases, J shed 0 bases, and the junction held 6 bases outside the gene matches. The CDR3 region is CASSGRGPSSGNTIYF. The DNA of the CDR3 is TGTGCCAGCAGCGGCAGGGGGCCGAGCTCTGGAAACACCATATATTTT.

The chain links TRBV6-5 to TRBJ2-2; unclear D gene. CDR1 is MNHEY, CDR2 SVGAGI, per germline. The CDR3 runs to 16 residues. V was cut by 2 bases and J by 0 bases, with 10 bases left in between. CDR3 residues: CASSYRLRANTGELFF. The CDR3 DNA reads TGTGCCAGCAGTTACCGACTTAGGGCGAACACCGGGGAGCTGTTTTTT.

This clonotype was seen repeatedly, ten times or more. J is TRBJ2-6 and V is TRBV24-1; 8 bases are shared with TRBD1. The CDR3 is 15 residues long. V lost 4 bases, J lost 7 bases, and 5 bases stayed unmatched. Germline V gene lookup returns CDR1 KGHDR and CDR2 SFDVKD. CDR3 nucleotides: TGTGCCACCAGTGACCCAGGACAGGGAGCCAACGTCCTGACTTTC. It specifies CATSDPGQGANVLTF.

This clonotype was counted a few times. V usage is TRBV20-1 and J usage is TRBJ2-5; 8 bases are a match to TRBD1. The CDR3 contains 15 residues. Germline CDR1 DFQATT, CDR2 SNEGSKA (reference sequence). After removal of 2 bases from V and 5 bases from J, the junction contained 10 bases not matched to a gene. The CDR3 here is CSARPSQGAWETQYF. CDR3 DNA sequence: TGCAGTGCTAGACCCTCCCAGGGGGCTTGGGAGACCCAGTACTTC.

Turning to this clonotype: The junction does not match germline at one end; this may be a read error. The J gene is TRBJ2-7, the V gene TRBV9; D is uncertain. Per germline, CDR1 SGDLS and CDR2 YYNGEE. The CDR3 loop spans 11 amino acids. The CDR3: CASPLKHEQNF. The CDR3 DNA sequence: TGTGCCAGCCCGCTAAAGCACGAGCAGAACTTC.

This clonotype was picked up a small number of times. The rearrangement uses TRBV20-1 and TRBJ1-1, with a weak D call TRBD1 (5 bases). CDR1 is DFQATT, CDR2 SNEGSKA, per germline (reference sequence). Trimming removed 5 bases from V and 6 bases from J, with 19 bases in between. This CDR3 region has 14 residues. Here the CDR3 reads CSAAEGTAAPEAFF. In DNA, the CDR3 is TGCAGTGCTGCTGAAGGGACGGCGGCTCCTGAAGCTTTCTTT.

This clonotype was counted ten times or more. The rearrangement joins TRBV11-2 to TRBJ1-4; D remains ambiguous. Trimming pared 5 bases from V and 5 bases from J, leaving 15 bases between. This CDR3 spans 15 amino acids. Germline assignment: CDR1 SGHAT and CDR2 FQNNGV. CDR3: CASSQQSLGNEKLFF. In DNA form, the CDR3 reads TGTGCCAGCAGCCAACAGAGCCTCGGGAATGAAAAACTGTTTTTT.

Only a few counts were recorded for this clonotype. The chain uses TRBV3-1 and TRBJ2-5, with D perhaps matching TRBD1 (5 bases). Between the trimmed V and J ends, which lost 1 base and 1 base, there was a span of 7 bases. Germline V gene data show CDR1 as LGHDT and CDR2 as YNNKEL (reference sequence). This CDR3 region has 14 residues. The CDR3: CASSQAQGQETQYF. CDR3 nucleotide sequence: TGTGCCAGCAGCCAAGCGCAGGGCCAAGAGACCCAGTACTTC.

This clonotype was detected only a few times. V gene TRBV27 combines with J gene TRBJ2-7; D is ambiguous. The CDR3 loop spans 12 amino acids. Germline CDR1 reads MNHEY; CDR2 reads SMNVEV (reference sequence). V was trimmed by 4 bases and J by 7 bases, leaving 11 bases between them. In DNA, the CDR3 is TGTGCCAGCAGTTCTCTCGTCTCGGAGCAGTACTTC. It is translated as CASSSLVSEQYF.

The chain is built from TRBV29-1 and TRBJ1-1; D remains unclear. Germline V lookup: CDR1 SQVTM, CDR2 ANQGSEA. V was trimmed by 7 bases and J by 2 bases, leaving 8 bases between them. The CDR3 runs 11 residues. DNA of the CDR3: TGCAGCGCGACCTCCAACACTGAAGCTTTCTTT. This translates into CSATSNTEAFF.

The table lists this clonotype with a count of one. The chain recombines TRBV12-3 or TRBV12-4 with TRBJ2-3; maybe TRBD2 (5 bases). Trimming removed 6 bases at V and 2 bases at J, with 15 bases between. This CDR3 has 15 amino acids. The CDR3 sequence: CASRPSTAVTDTQYF. The CDR3 nucleotides are TGTGCCAGCAGGCCTAGCACAGCGGTCACAGATACGCAGTATTTT.

The rearrangement uses TRBV19 and TRBJ2-7; TRBD1 aligns across 8 bases. The CDR3 consists of 13 residues. V lost 3 bases and J lost 3; bases outside the gene matches: 1. Germline lookup yields CDR1 LNHDA and CDR2 SQIVND (reference sequence). CDR3 in DNA: TGTGCCAGTAGTATTACAGGGGGCTACGAGCAGTACTTC. Its translation is CASSITGGYEQYF. Using reference TRBV19 and TRBJ2-7 for the parts outside the CDR3, the full variable domain is DGGITQSPKYLFRKEGQNVTLSCEQNLNHDAMYWYRQDPGQGLRLIYYSQIVNDFQKGDIAEGYSVSREKKESFPLTVTSAQKNPTAFYLCASSITGGYEQYFGPGTRLTVT.